This T cell receptor (beta chain) derives from a study of T cell clonality in common variable immunodeficiency. Produced via immunoSEQ multiplex PCR; TCRdb's table is partial and in-frame only. This repertoire holds more than 45,000 clones, and none appear only once. Germline CDR1 is PRHDT and CDR2 is FYEKMQ (reference sequence). V lost 6 bases and J lost 5, with 8 bases in between. The CDR3 runs to 12 residues. Study-wide results and caveats: In common variable immunodeficiency, TCR beta chains reportedly carried fewer deletions and N-nucleotide insertions.

This clone showed up many times. Its antigen remains unidentified. The read ends 3 residues shy of where the CDR3 ends; the end is completed using the germline J gene. Input material: peripheral blood mononuclear cells. The receptor's source is a person aged 18 to 75 in good health. This chain joins TRBV13 and TRBJ2-1; no firm D call. The CDR3 loop reads CASRFRDNEQFF. CDR3 DNA (partial): TGTGCCAGCAGGTTCCGGGACAATGAG.